This is a list of T cell receptor beta chains from one sample in a study of human T cells and chemical hapten exposure. MiXCR, applied by TCRdb to the RACE reads, yields one record per CDR3 protein. The sample includes about 400,000 distinct CDR3 sequences, about 6% seen only once; the top ten take about 5.4%. The sequencing here drew on whole blood, taken in connection with sensitization to the hapten diphenylcyclopropenone (DPC). These receptors were taken from a woman aged 18-29 years with alopecia areata. Some clones in this sample may be carry-over from other donors' samples. Each CDR3 is given with its conserved first and last residue. A D gene is named only where the DNA matches it firmly. Not all rows give a size; the values are once, few, many and, for expanded clones, a class.

j_call clone_size d_call v_call cdr3_nt cdr3_aa
TRBJ2-7 - - TRBV4-3 TGCGCCAGCAGCCAAGAGTGGGGTAGTCCCTACGAGCAGTACTTC CASSQEWGSPYEQYF
TRBJ2-3 many - TRBV7-2 TGTGCCAGCAGCGCCGATTCCAGGGCGCAGTATTTT CASSADSRAQYF
TRBJ2-3 - TRBD1 TRBV7-9 TGTGCCAGCAGCTCTGGACAGGGTTACGGAGATACGCAGTATTTT CASSSGQGYGDTQYF
TRBJ1-1 many - TRBV5-1 TGCGCCAGCAGCTTGGGTTCCCGGGGGTTGAACACTGAAGCTTTCTTT CASSLGSRGLNTEAFF
TRBJ1-5 - - TRBV5-5 TGTGCCAGCAGCTTCAGGCCCACGGGGCAGCCCCAGCATTTT CASSFRPTGQPQHF
TRBJ1-2 few - TRBV5-1 TGCGCCAGCAGCTTGGTCGGGAGTAACTATGGCTACACCTTC CASSLVGSNYGYTF
TRBJ2-7 few - TRBV6-2/TRBV6-3 TGTGCCAGCAGTTTTGACTCCGCTTCCTACGAGCAGTACTTC CASSFDSASYEQYF
TRBJ1-6 many - TRBV2 TGTGCCAGCAGCCTACTAACAGGGTCACATTCACCCCTCCACTTT CASSLLTGSHSPLHF
TRBJ2-7 many TRBD1 TRBV6-5 TGTGCCAGCAGCCGGGACAGGGTCTACGAGCAGTACTTC CASSRDRVYEQYF
TRBJ1-1 many - TRBV20-1 TGCAGTGCTAGACTGAACACTGAAGCTTTCTTT CSARLNTEAFF
TRBJ2-3 - - TRBV4-3 TGCGCCAGCAGCCAAGAGTGGAGCGGCACAGATACGCAGTATTTT CASSQEWSGTDTQYF
TRBJ1-3 - - TRBV24-1 TGTGCCACCAGTGATACAATCCCAGGGTTGGTGGTTCCTAGAAACACCATATATTTT CATSDTIPGLVVPRNTIYF
TRBJ1-1 many TRBD1 TRBV12-3/TRBV12-4 TGTGCCAGCAGCCCCGGACAGGGAGGGCTTCAGGAAGCTTTCTTT CASSPGQGGLQEAFF
TRBJ1-5 - TRBD1 TRBV5-6 TGTGCCAGCAGCCCCGGGACAGGGGATCATCAGCCCCAGCATTTT CASSPGTGDHQPQHF
TRBJ2-7 - - TRBV20-1 TGCAGTGCCAGCGAGAACAGGGACTTCTACGAGCAGTACTTC CSASENRDFYEQYF
TRBJ1-5 - TRBD1 TRBV6-2/TRBV6-3 TGTGCCAGCGCCAAGGGAGGGGGCGGGAATCAGCCCCAGCATTTT CASAKGGGGNQPQHF
TRBJ1-4 many - TRBV29-1 TGCAGCGGCCGTAATCTAGAAAAACTGTTTTTT CSGRNLEKLFF
TRBJ1-5 many - TRBV7-2 TGTGCCAGCAGCTTATGGGGGGTGCGACAGCCCCAGCATTTT CASSLWGVRQPQHF
TRBJ1-5 few - TRBV6-6 TGTGCCGCGCAGGGGCTTAAGGGAGGCAATCAGCCCCAGCATTTT CAAQGLKGGNQPQHF
TRBJ2-2 few TRBD1 TRBV6-6 TGTGCCAGCAGAACGGGACAGGGGTTCGCGAACACCGGGGAGCTGTTTTTT CASRTGQGFANTGELFF
TRBJ1-6 few - TRBV7-8 TGTGCCAGCAGCTTAGCGCGGGGGCGGGATTCACCCCTCCACTTT CASSLARGRDSPLHF
TRBJ1-2 many - TRBV4-1 TGCGCCAGCAGCGCGCTCGACGGTAACTATGGCTACACCTTC CASSALDGNYGYTF
TRBJ2-7 many TRBD2 TRBV12-3/TRBV12-4 TGTGCCAGCAGTTCCCGGTTGCGGGGAGGGGATGAGCAGTACTTC CASSSRLRGGDEQYF
TRBJ2-3 few TRBD2 TRBV4-2 TGTGCCAGCAGCCGAGGGCATGGCGGGGGGAATACAGATACGCAGTATTTT CASSRGHGGGNTDTQYF
TRBJ2-3 few - TRBV7-9 TGTGCCAGCAGTTCCTCAGGAGGCTGGGAGGCTACGCAGTATTTT CASSSSGGWEATQYF
TRBJ1-1 - - TRBV27 TGTGCCAGCAGTTTAAGCTTAATCAACACTGAAGCTTTCTTT CASSLSLINTEAFF
TRBJ2-1 - - TRBV4-2 TGTGCCAGCAGCCAAGATGGGGCTAATGAGCAGTTCTTC CASSQDGANEQFF
TRBJ1-1 many - TRBV29-1 TGCAGCGTTGATGGTTCGAAGAGCAGGGAAGAAGCTTTCTTT CSVDGSKSREEAFF
TRBJ1-2 - - TRBV10-2 TGCGCCAGCAGTGAGTCCGGGGCCTATGGCTACACCTTC CASSESGAYGYTF
TRBJ2-2 few - TRBV25-1 TGTGCCAGCATCGGGAAGGGCACCGGGGAGCTGTTTTTT CASIGKGTGELFF
TRBJ1-4 - TRBD1 TRBV5-1 TGCGCCAGCAGCTTGGCGAGAGGGGGCACTAATGAAAAACTGTTTTTT CASSLARGGTNEKLFF
TRBJ2-1 few - TRBV7-2 TGTGCCAGCAGTTTTATGGGCCCGTCGTCCCATGAGCAGTTCTTC CASSFMGPSSHEQFF
TRBJ2-3 - - TRBV7-9 TGTGCCAGCATCCCAGAGACAGATACGCAGTATTTT CASIPETDTQYF
TRBJ1-1 many - TRBV4-3 TGCGCCAGCAGCCAAGCGGAACAGGGTTTGAGGACTGAAGCTTTCTTT CASSQAEQGLRTEAFF
TRBJ1-6 - - TRBV12-3/TRBV12-4 TGTGCCAGCAGTTTGGCTAACGTCCCCGGATCACCCCTCCACTTT CASSLANVPGSPLHF
TRBJ1-5 many - TRBV7-2 TGTGCCAGCAGCTTAGACTCAAATGGTCAGCCCCAGCATTTT CASSLDSNGQPQHF
TRBJ2-3 many - TRBV24-1 TGTGCCACCAGTGATTCGCGACTTTTGGGGCAGTATTTT CATSDSRLLGQYF
TRBJ1-2 few - TRBV4-2 TGTGCCAGCAGCCAAGAGTGGGGCTACACCTTC CASSQEWGYTF
TRBJ2-1 few TRBD1 TRBV5-1 TGCGCCAGCAGCCTCCGGGACAGCCGGCTTGGTACTGAGCAGTTCTTC CASSLRDSRLGTEQFF
TRBJ2-7 - - TRBV7-9 TGTGCCAGCAGCCCCGCGGGGGAGCAGTACTTC CASSPAGEQYF
TRBJ2-5 many TRBD1 TRBV11-2 TGTGCCAGCAGCTTAACCGGGACAGCTATCTTC CASSLTGTAIF
TRBJ1-2 many - TRBV28 TGTGCCAGCAGTTTAAAGTCCGCCTATGGCTACACCTTC CASSLKSAYGYTF
TRBJ2-7 - - TRBV20-1 TGCAGTGCTTCTAGGGGACCGGCCGTTTCCTACGAGCAGTACTTC CSASRGPAVSYEQYF